The rows below give T cell receptor beta chains drawn from one sample of a study of cytomegalovirus exposure and HLA in healthy donors. Profiling relied on immunoSEQ multiplex PCR, and the TCRdb table lists in-frame clones only, not all of them. The table lists around 98,000 clones, about three quarters of them singletons. Specimen: PBMCs. The receptors were gathered from a man aged 35 to 55 in good health and CMV-seronegative. CDR3s include the opening cysteine and the closing phenylalanine or tryptophan.

CASSHDNYEQYF	12	TRBV7-6	TRBJ2-7
CASSNRGANEKLFF	14	TRBV21-1	TRBJ1-4
CASSYLPRGANEKLFF	16	TRBV6-5	TRBJ1-4
CATSRGGTVAGNNEKLFF	18	TRBV15	TRBJ1-4
CASSPGQELTIYF	13	TRBV5-1	TRBJ1-3
CASSQGGGSGNTIYF	15	TRBV9	TRBJ1-3
CASSPRTSGALSYNEQFF	18	TRBV5-1	TRBJ2-1
CASSLKEEQSPLHF	14	TRBV18	TRBJ1-6
CASDSGGGNTEAFF	14	TRBV5-1	TRBJ1-1
CASSDRRNQPQHF	13	TRBV2	TRBJ1-5
CASSTPQGAQPQHF	14	TRBV19	TRBJ1-5
CASSGSSGNTIYF	13	TRBV2	TRBJ1-3
CASSVTGARGNQPQHF	16	TRBV19	TRBJ1-5
CASRRQGAGNTIYF	14	TRBV27	TRBJ1-3
CASSALWGSGGSQFF	15	TRBV6-1	TRBJ2-1
CASSLRVIATNEKLFF	16	TRBV5-1	TRBJ1-4
CASSPSGGAGETQYF	15	TRBV7-2	TRBJ2-5
CASSLSRRGEQYF	13	TRBV11-2	TRBJ2-7
CASSLRQGPYEQYF	14	TRBV5-4	TRBJ2-7
CASSQRTGNGYTF	13	TRBV7-8	TRBJ1-2
CASSEKGEMTPLHF	14	TRBV2	TRBJ1-6
CASSLDREYGYTF	13	TRBV5-1	TRBJ1-2
CASSPSDTRGYTF	13	TRBV18	TRBJ1-2
CASSQGTGAPFSSPLHF	17	TRBV14	TRBJ1-6
CASSFGGDLYEQYF	14	TRBV5-1	TRBJ2-7
CAWSVGEGVPTDTQYF	16	TRBV30	TRBJ2-3
CASSLRLAGGQNTQYF	16	TRBV28	TRBJ2-3
CASRSGTSGGNEQFF	15	TRBV6-5	TRBJ2-1
CASSRTANEKLFF	13	TRBV7-9	TRBJ1-4
CASSPSPQGNYGYTF	15	TRBV9	TRBJ1-2
CASSYGQGVGNIQYF	15	TRBV6-5	TRBJ2-4
CASSQDGSGASPGELFF	17	TRBV4-1	TRBJ2-2
CASSQAPQEKLFF	13	TRBV4-3	TRBJ1-4
CASSAGGQPQHF	12	TRBV11-2	TRBJ1-5
CASSSGQRLYGYTF	14	TRBV7-9	TRBJ1-2
CASSPRTVNTEAFF	14	TRBV7-6	TRBJ1-1
CASSGSGSDTQYF	13	TRBV7-7	TRBJ2-3
CASSSPGPNQPQHF	14	TRBV28	TRBJ1-5
CASSQDSTGYGYTF	14	TRBV4-3	TRBJ1-2
CASSLSSQGAWTEAFF	16	TRBV27	TRBJ1-1
CASKQGSSYNEQFF	14	TRBV2	TRBJ2-1
CASSSGDSYEQYF	13	TRBV5-1	TRBJ2-7
CASSPQGASNGYTF	14	TRBV19	TRBJ1-2
CASSGERGAGYEQYF	15	TRBV10-3	TRBJ2-7
CASSIGQSDQPQHF	14	TRBV19	TRBJ1-5